These T cell receptor beta chains were read from a single sample in a study of cytomegalovirus exposure and HLA in healthy donors. Method: immunoSEQ multiplex PCR; TCRdb's copy keeps in-frame clones and lacks some. This table holds about 84,000 clones, 90% found once. Sequenced: PBMCs. The source of these receptors is a young man in good health and CMV-seronegative. Each CDR3 is given with its conserved first and last residue. D genes are given only for firm matches.

>TRBV28|TRBD1|14
CASSPTGAAYEQYF
>TRBV28|.|16
CASSSPGDIGNQPQHF
>TRBV6-1|.|16
CASSEPRQGLQETQYF
>TRBV7-2|.|14
CASSFEGGIYGYTF
>TRBV21-1|.|16
CASSLCRDRETYEQYF
>TRBV5-1|TRBD1|18
CASSLDTTDRGGTGELFF
>TRBV5-1|TRBD2|15
CASRESGTRAYEQYF
>TRBV7-8|TRBD2|16
CASITIGGLAGDEQFF
>TRBV29-1|TRBD1|14
CSTYPDRSRYEQYF
>TRBV11-2|.|11
CASSFRYEQYF
>TRBV6-1|.|15
CASSERGWQQETQYF
>TRBV4-3|TRBD1|15
CASSPRPQGGSEQYF
>TRBV19|TRBD2|15
CASSHLAGGPDEQFF
>TRBV7-6|.|13
CASSLSVNTEAFF
>TRBV7-9|TRBD2|17
CASSPLAGGFYPGEQYF
>TRBV7-6|TRBD1|21
CASSPLVWGQGALGSGNTIYF
>TRBV6-1|.|15
CASSRGLLLQETQYF
>TRBV5-4|.|16
CASSLELGRGTGELFF
>TRBV4-3|.|17
CASSPDLLGRSTDTQYF
>TRBV7-2|TRBD2|15
CASSLLAGGPSEQYF
>TRBV7-2|.|15
CASSPRTGRNTEAFF
>TRBV18|TRBD1|14
CASSPTGGTYEQYF
>TRBV7-2|.|13
CASSSRSNQPQHF
>TRBV7-2|.|12
CASSPNTGELFF
>TRBV28|TRBD1|15
CASSRTSGGSYGYTF
>TRBV28|.|14
CASSSGVSNQPQHF
>TRBV7-3|.|13
CASSLRGDNEQFF
>TRBV7-6|.|16
CASSLEQGWTGTEAFF
>TRBV27|TRBD2|13
CASQALAGGEQYF
>TRBV11-1|.|14
CASSLIQGTGELFF
>TRBV7-9|.|17
CASSSREGERVTGELFF
>TRBV5-1|.|13
CASSKTSNYEQYF
>TRBV30|.|13
CAWSSRNNSPLHF
>TRBV5-1|.|17
CASSRLRQGATNEKLFF
>TRBV9|.|18
CASSRTDRQMFLYNEQFF
>TRBV7-8|TRBD2|17
CASSLRTSGVSTDTQYF
>TRBV4-2|.|13
CASSQASGYEQYF
>TRBV14|.|18
CASSPLRIGGGPLGELFF
>TRBV30|.|13
CAGNDRPGETQYF
>TRBV18|TRBD1|15
CASSPGGQRAYGYTF
>TRBV28|.|15
CASSPGGRSTDTQYF
>TRBV28|.|14
CASSDSWNTGELFF
>TRBV28|.|14
CASSLFQDSYEQYF
>TRBV5-6|.|15
CASSVVGQLTGELFF
>TRBV28|.|15
CASSLGPGAGSPLHF
>TRBV28|TRBD1|14
CASSPDRVNQPQHF
>TRBV5-6|.|13
CASRGEATYEQYF